Below, 3 T cell receptor beta chains from the same sample are listed, as sequenced in a study of tumor-infiltrating lymphocytes in primary liver carcinoma. Blood RNA came from unsorted whole blood; germline DNA was also extracted. Making TCR beta cDNA involved 400 to 600 ng total RNA and a constant-region primer. For TCR beta, libraries were produced by three nested multiplex PCR rounds using slightly modified ARM-PCR. Forward primers for TRBV1-TRBV30 and a C-beta reverse primer served the first two PCR rounds, at about 10 cycles each. TCRdb itself ran the multiplex PCR reads through MiXCR, one entry per CDR3 protein. The sample has more than 150,000 distinct CDR3 sequences, 50% to 75% seen once. The source material was peripheral blood. The receptors derive from a man aged 35-49 years with primary liver carcinoma and hepatitis B virus infection.

The chain employs TRBV28 and TRBJ2-7, with 8 bases matching TRBD2. V lost 1 base to trimming and J lost 6 bases; unmatched junction nucleotides: 5. The CDR3 totals 14 residues. The germline gives CDR1 MDHEN, CDR2 SYDVKM. Here the CDR3 reads CASSLSGGACEQYF. The CDR3 region has the DNA TGTGCCAGCAGTTTATCGGGAGGGGCCTGCGAGCAGTACTTC.

With respect to this clonotype: One end of the junction varies from germline; a read error may be responsible. The chain recombines TRBV5-6 with TRBJ1-5, with D perhaps matching TRBD1 (5 bases). Germline V lookup: CDR1 SGHDT, CDR2 YYEEEE. The CDR3 runs 14 residues. DNA of the CDR3: TGTGCCACCAGCTTCGGGGCGGGGTGGCAGCCCCAGCATTTT. Protein sequence: CATSFGAGWQPQHF.

The chain joins TRBV5-6 to TRBJ1-1, with D maybe TRBD1 (5 bases). Trimming removed 1 base at V and 4 bases at J, with 14 bases between. The CDR3 covers 15 residues. Germline V lookup: CDR1 SGHDT, CDR2 YYEEEE. The CDR3 loop reads CASSLKSTTVTEAFF. Here the CDR3 DNA reads TGTGCCAGCAGCTTGAAGTCCACGACAGTCACTGAAGCTTTCTTT. Variable domain in full (rest from reference TRBV5-6 and TRBJ1-1): DAGVTQSPTHLIKTRGQQVTLRCSPKSGHDTVSWYQQALGQGPQFIFQYYEEEERQRGNFPDRFSGHQFPNYSSELNVNALLLGDSALYLCASSLKSTTVTEAFFGQGTRLTVV.